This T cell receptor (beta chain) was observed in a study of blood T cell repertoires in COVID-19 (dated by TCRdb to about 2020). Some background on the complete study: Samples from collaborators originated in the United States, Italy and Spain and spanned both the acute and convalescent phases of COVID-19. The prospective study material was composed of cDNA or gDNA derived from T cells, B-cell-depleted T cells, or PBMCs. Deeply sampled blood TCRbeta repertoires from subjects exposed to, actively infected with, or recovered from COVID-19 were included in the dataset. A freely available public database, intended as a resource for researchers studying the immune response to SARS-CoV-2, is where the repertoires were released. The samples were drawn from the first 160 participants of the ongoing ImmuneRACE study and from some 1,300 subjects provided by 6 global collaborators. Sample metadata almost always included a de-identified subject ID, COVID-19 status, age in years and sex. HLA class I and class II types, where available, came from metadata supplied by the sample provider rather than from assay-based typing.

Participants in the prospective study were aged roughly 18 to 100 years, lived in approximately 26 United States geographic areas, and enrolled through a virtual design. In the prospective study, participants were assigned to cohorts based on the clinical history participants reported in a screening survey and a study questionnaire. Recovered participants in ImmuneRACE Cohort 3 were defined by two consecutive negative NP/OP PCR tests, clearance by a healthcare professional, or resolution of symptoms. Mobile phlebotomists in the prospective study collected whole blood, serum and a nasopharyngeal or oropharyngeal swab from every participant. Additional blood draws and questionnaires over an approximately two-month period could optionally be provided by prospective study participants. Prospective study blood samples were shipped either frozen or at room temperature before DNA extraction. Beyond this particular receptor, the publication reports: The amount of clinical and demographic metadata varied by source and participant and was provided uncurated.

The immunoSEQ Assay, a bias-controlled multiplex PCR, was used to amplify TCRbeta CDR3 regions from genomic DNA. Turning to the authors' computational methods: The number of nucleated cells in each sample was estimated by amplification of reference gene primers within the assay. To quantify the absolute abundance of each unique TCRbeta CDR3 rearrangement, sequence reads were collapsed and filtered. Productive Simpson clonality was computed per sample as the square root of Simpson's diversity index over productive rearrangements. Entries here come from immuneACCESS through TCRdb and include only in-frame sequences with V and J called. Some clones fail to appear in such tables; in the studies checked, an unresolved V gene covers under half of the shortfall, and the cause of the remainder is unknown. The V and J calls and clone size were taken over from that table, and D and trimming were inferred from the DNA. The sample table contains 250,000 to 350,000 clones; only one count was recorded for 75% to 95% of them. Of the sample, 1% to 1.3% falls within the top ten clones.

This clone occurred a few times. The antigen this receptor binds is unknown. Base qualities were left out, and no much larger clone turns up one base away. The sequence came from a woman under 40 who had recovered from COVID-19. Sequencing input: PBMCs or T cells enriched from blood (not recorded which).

Here the CDR3 is given as CASSISGDRAYEQYF. The nucleotide sequence is TGTGCCAGTAGTATATCGGGAGACAGAGCCTACGAGCAGTACTTC. Recombination connected TRBV19 to TRBJ2-7, and possibly TRBD2, on 6 matching bases. The germline V gene (reference sequence) gives CDR1 as LNHDA and CDR2 as SQIVND. From the cysteine up to the phenylalanine, the CDR3 has a length of 15 residues. Left in the record is the CDR3 DNA by itself, 45 bases read in frame from the first base. The V and J ends are trimmed by 2 bases and 2 bases, leaving 13 bases between them.